Shown below are 30 T cell receptor beta chains from a single sample sequenced in a study of T cells after yellow fever vaccination. One entry per CDR3 protein results from TCRdb running MiXCR on the 5' RACE reads. Here the sample spans 300,000 to 450,000 distinct CDR3 sequences, under 7.5% being singletons. Sequencing was performed on PBMCs, taken 5 days after the yellow fever booster vaccination. All receptors derive from a man aged 30 to 45 who received the YFV17D yellow fever vaccine.

This clonotype has a handful of counts. The rearrangement links TRBV20-1 to TRBJ1-2; perhaps TRBD1 as D (5 bases). The V end lost 6 bases, the J end lost 3 bases, and 14 bases lay between the germline ends. The V gene's germline CDR1 is DFQATT and CDR2 SNEGSKA (reference sequence). The CDR3 is 13 amino acids. Here the CDR3 DNA reads TGCAGTGCAAGACTAGGGGTTGACTATGGCTACACCTTC. The encoded protein is CSARLGVDYGYTF.

There are many counts of this clonotype. The chain joins TRBV7-9 to TRBJ2-4, with unresolved D. This CDR3 region has 13 residues. The V gene's germline CDR1 is SEHNR and CDR2 FQNEAQ (reference sequence). Trimming took off 8 bases at V and 2 bases at J, with 10 bases between the two ends. The CDR3 loop reads CASCRSSKNIQYF. The CDR3, as DNA: TGTGCCAGCTGCCGGTCTTCCAAAAACATTCAGTACTTC. Combining the CDR3 with reference TRBV7-9 and TRBJ2-4 gives the whole variable domain DTGVSQNPRHKITKRGQNVTFRCDPISEHNRLYWYRQTLGQGPEFLTYFQNEAQLEKSRLLSDRFSAERPKGSFSTLEIQRTEQGDSAMYLCASCRSSKNIQYFGAGTRLSVL.

This clonotype appeared many times. V and J are TRBV3-1 and TRBJ2-1, with 7 bases fitting TRBD2. The CDR3 is 14 amino acids. Unmatched junction bases numbered 6, after V lost 1 base and J lost 9 bases. Germline-derived CDR1 and CDR2 are LGHDT and YNNKEL (reference sequence). The CDR3 reads CASSQGGIAGEQFF. The CDR3 coding sequence is TGTGCCAGCAGCCAAGGGGGCATAGCGGGTGAGCAGTTCTTC.

This clonotype was counted a few times. This sequence joins TRBV10-2 and TRBJ2-1; no clear D gene. V was cut by 1 base and J by 4 bases, with 14 bases left in between. This CDR3 region has 16 residues. Germline CDR1 reads WSHSY; CDR2 reads SAAADI. CDR3 nucleotides: TGCGCCAGCAGTGAGTTGGAAGGACGAAGATACAATGAGCAGTTCTTC. Encoded protein: CASSELEGRRYNEQFF.

This rearrangement joins TRBV5-1 to TRBJ1-1, with a weak D call TRBD1 (6 bases). Deletions cut 3 bases from V and 4 bases from J, with 10 bases between. CDR1 and CDR2 (germline): SGHRS, YFSETQ. This CDR3 is built from 13 residues. CDR3 region: CASSSRGSTEAFF. The CDR3 DNA is TGCGCCAGCAGCTCCAGGGGTTCCACTGAAGCTTTCTTT. Variable domain in full (rest from reference TRBV5-1 and TRBJ1-1): KAGVTQTPRYLIKTRGQQVTLSCSPISGHRSVSWYQQTPGQGLQFLFEYFSETQRNKGNFPGRFSGRQFSNSRSEMNVSTLELGDSALYLCASSSRGSTEAFFGQGTRLTVV.

There are many counts of this clonotype. The rearrangement links TRBV5-1 to TRBJ2-3, with D perhaps matching TRBD1 or TRBD2 (5 bases each). The CDR3 is 12 amino acids. Deletions cut 3 bases from V and 11 bases from J, with 13 bases between. CDR1 and CDR2 (germline): SGHRS, YFSETQ. CDR3 protein: CASSSGTLGQYF. The DNA of the CDR3 is TGCGCCAGCAGCTCCGGGACCCTAGGGCAGTATTTT. The variable domain in full, with the rest retrieved from reference TRBV5-1 and TRBJ2-3, is KAGVTQTPRYLIKTRGQQVTLSCSPISGHRSVSWYQQTPGQGLQFLFEYFSETQRNKGNFPGRFSGRQFSNSRSEMNVSTLELGDSALYLCASSSGTLGQYFGPGTRLTVL.

This clonotype was detected only a few times. The V call is TRBV4-3, the J call TRBJ2-7; D perhaps matches TRBD2 (5 bases). Germline V gene data show CDR1 as LGHNA and CDR2 as YSLEER. V was cut by 5 bases and J by 3 bases, with 11 bases left in between. This CDR3 is built from 13 residues. The CDR3 reads CASSASRSYEQYF. CDR3 in DNA: TGCGCCAGCAGCGCTAGCCGCAGCTACGAGCAGTACTTC.

The J gene is TRBJ2-1, the V gene TRBV10-2; 13 bases fit TRBD2. Looked up from germline, CDR1 is WSHSY and CDR2 is SAAADI. V was pared by 3 bases and J by 3 bases, with 11 bases of the junction left unmatched. The CDR3 consists of 19 residues. CDR3 nucleotides: TGCGCCAGCAGTGATACCCTATTCGGACTAGCGGGGGACTACAATGAGCAGTTCTTC. Translating it yields CASSDTLFGLAGDYNEQFF.

The gene calls are TRBV20-1 and TRBJ2-7, with TRBD2 matching over 7 bases. Looked up from germline, CDR1 is DFQATT and CDR2 is SNEGSKA (reference sequence). This CDR3 has 12 residues. After removal of 5 bases from V and 7 bases from J, the junction contained 8 bases not matched to a gene. The CDR3 loop reads CSASDGRREQYF. CDR3 DNA sequence: TGCAGTGCTTCGGACGGGAGGAGGGAGCAGTACTTC.

This chain joins TRBV29-1 and TRBJ2-5; 7 nucleotides agree with TRBD1. The CDR3 runs to 14 residues. V was clipped by 6 bases and J by 5 bases; unmatched bases: 12. The V gene's germline CDR1 is SQVTM and CDR2 ANQGSEA. CDR3 bases: TGCAGCGTAACCGGGACAGAGCAGTTTGAGACCCAGTACTTC. Protein: CSVTGTEQFETQYF.

At least ten counts were recorded for this clonotype. CDR3 residues: CASSAGLAVYNEQFF. CDR3 nucleotides: TGTGCCAGCAGCGCGGGACTAGCGGTTTACAATGAGCAGTTCTTC. The chain combines TRBV7-9 with TRBJ2-1, with 11 bases that match TRBD2. Germline CDR1 SEHNR, CDR2 FQNEAQ (reference sequence). J gave up 4 bases and V 5 bases, and 4 bases lay outside the gene matches. The CDR3 has 15 residues.

Note on this clonotype: Mismatch with germline at one junction end may stem from a read error. The V and J genes are TRBV29-1 and TRBJ1-4; D gene uncertain. The CDR3 has 13 amino acids. From germline, CDR1 is SQVTM and CDR2 ANQGSEA. This chain's CDR3 is CCVFQPNNEKLFF. DNA for the CDR3: TGCTGCGTCTTCCAGCCGAACAATGAAAAACTGTTTTTT.

This clonotype was seen more than once but under ten times. J is TRBJ2-1 and V is TRBV15; 8 positions match TRBD1. CDR1 LNHNV and CDR2 YYDKDF come from the germline V gene (reference sequence). Unmatched junction bases numbered 7, after V lost 2 bases and J lost 1 base. The CDR3 runs to 17 residues. The CDR3 coding sequence is TGTGCCACCAGCAGACGGGCAGGGGGCCATTCCTACAATGAGCAGTTCTTC. Protein: CATSRRAGGHSYNEQFF.

At least ten counts were recorded for this clonotype. This chain joins TRBV7-2 and TRBJ1-2; D remains unclear. Germline V gene data show CDR1 as SGHTA and CDR2 as FQGNSA. The CDR3 is 12 residues long. The V end lost 5 bases, the J end lost 4 bases, and 8 bases lay between the germline ends. CDR3 coding DNA: TGTGCCAGCAGCCCAACAGCCTATGGCTACACCTTC. This gives the protein CASSPTAYGYTF.

This chain links TRBV4-2 with TRBJ2-1; 7 nucleotides line up with TRBD2. Losses at the gene ends were 0 bases for V and 5 bases for J; bases not matched to a gene: 7. The CDR3 is 16 residues long. In germline, CDR1 is LGHNA, CDR2 YNFKEQ. The CDR3 protein is CASSQDQWEGNNEQFF. The CDR3 DNA reads TGTGCCAGCAGCCAAGATCAGTGGGAGGGAAACAATGAGCAGTTCTTC.

This clonotype came up a few times. The chain combines TRBV5-1 with TRBJ2-5; 9 positions agree with TRBD1. Losses at the gene ends were 4 bases for V and 5 bases for J; bases not matched to a gene: 12. The germline V gene encodes CDR1 SGHRS and CDR2 YFSETQ. There are 16 residues in the CDR3. The CDR3 is CASSKETGGPFETQYF. In nucleotides, the CDR3 is TGCGCCAGCAGCAAAGAGACAGGGGGGCCGTTTGAGACCCAGTACTTC.

V usage is TRBV6-2 or TRBV6-3 and J usage is TRBJ2-7; 9 bases line up with TRBD1. The CDR3 is 15 residues long. Trimming removed 8 bases from V and 6 bases from J; junction bases left unmatched: 14. Germline CDR1 reads MNHEY; CDR2 reads SVGEGT. CDR3 bases: TGTGCCAGCTGTAGTTACAGGGGGCGCGACGGCGAGCAGTACTTC. The encoded protein is CASCSYRGRDGEQYF.

Ten or more counts support this clonotype. CDR3 in DNA: TGTGCCAGCTCACCAGATAGCGGCACAGATACGCAGTATTTT. Translating gives CASSPDSGTDTQYF. This chain uses TRBV18 with TRBJ2-3; possibly TRBD2 for D (5 bases). From germline, CDR1 is KGHSH and CDR2 LQKENI. The ends were cut back, 2 bases at V and 1 base at J, with 7 bases in the middle. The CDR3 totals 14 residues.

This clonotype showed up just a few times. Here the CDR3 DNA reads TGTGCCAGCAGCGTTTCGGTGAGGACGCAAGAGACCCAGTACTTC. It codes for CASSVSVRTQETQYF. The rearrangement joins TRBV11-2 to TRBJ2-5; the D is unclear. V dropped 5 bases and J dropped 2 bases, with 15 bases sitting between them. Germline V gene data show CDR1 as SGHAT and CDR2 as FQNNGV. The CDR3 spans 15 residues.

The V gene is TRBV29-1, the J gene TRBJ2-4; 8 nucleotides align to TRBD1. The CDR3 length is 12 residues. The V segment lost 6 bases and the J segment 4 bases; nucleotides outside the gene matches: 2. CDR1 and CDR2 from the germline V gene are SQVTM and ANQGSEA. CDR3 region: CSVRTGKNIQYF. The CDR3 DNA follows: TGCAGCGTACGGACAGGGAAAAACATTCAGTACTTC.

There are many counts of this clonotype. The chain uses TRBV6-4 and TRBJ2-3; 8 bases map to TRBD2. This CDR3 is built from 15 residues. Germline loops: CDR1 MRHNA, CDR2 SNTAGT. Trimming at V came to 8 bases and at J to 6 bases, leaving 13 bases not matched to a gene. The CDR3 region has the DNA TGTGCCAGCGGACCTTTCGGGGGGGGCCTCGATACGCAGTATTTT. This encodes CASGPFGGGLDTQYF.

This clonotype was observed at least ten times. This chain connects TRBV11-2 to TRBJ1-2, with D unresolved. V was trimmed by 5 bases and J by 8 bases, leaving 12 bases between them. This CDR3 contains 12 residues. Germline V CDR1 and CDR2: SGHAT, FQNNGV. The CDR3 coding sequence is TGTGCCAGCAGCGCGGGCATCGGGGGCTACACCTTC. Amino acids: CASSAGIGGYTF.

This clonotype was recorded at least ten times. The chain uses TRBV7-6 and TRBJ2-7, with 8 bases fitting TRBD2. CDR1 SGHVS and CDR2 FNYEAQ come from the germline V gene. V trimming: 5 bases; J trimming: 2 bases; junction bases outside the gene matches: 11. The CDR3 is 16 amino acids. CDR3 sequence: CASSPRRTSRPYEQYF. CDR3 bases: TGTGCCAGCAGCCCAAGGAGGACTAGCAGACCCTACGAGCAGTACTTC.

In this sample, this clonotype turned up a few times. This sequence joins TRBV20-1 and TRBJ2-3, with TRBD2 identical over 7 bases. CDR1 is DFQATT and CDR2 is SNEGSKA in the germline V gene (reference sequence). CDR3 length equals 17 residues. Unmatched junction bases numbered 11, after V lost 1 base and J lost 1 base. The CDR3 sequence is CSARGWLAGAGTDTQYF. The CDR3 DNA sequence: TGCAGTGCTAGAGGATGGCTTGCGGGAGCTGGCACAGATACGCAGTATTTT.

A few counts support this clonotype. V gene TRBV7-9 combines with J gene TRBJ2-5, with D perhaps TRBD2 (6 bases). CDR3 length equals 15 residues. Trimming took 4 bases from V and 4 from J, leaving 16 bases between them. The germline V gene encodes CDR1 SEHNR and CDR2 FQNEAQ (reference sequence). CDR3 sequence (DNA): TGTGCCAGCAGCTATACCCTGCGGGGTGCAGAGACCCAGTACTTC. It codes for CASSYTLRGAETQYF.

This clonotype was counted a few times. The genes are TRBV7-6 and TRBJ2-7; 14 positions agree with TRBD2. This CDR3 is 15 amino acids long. The germline V gene encodes CDR1 SGHVS and CDR2 FNYEAQ. The ends lost 5 bases at V and 7 bases at J; junction bases unmatched: 7. The DNA of the CDR3 is TGTGCCAGCAGCCCAGGGACTAGCGGGAGATTTGAGCAGTACTTC. This translates into CASSPGTSGRFEQYF.

This clonotype was counted at least ten times. V usage is TRBV7-8 and J usage is TRBJ2-7; 8 bases map to TRBD2. This CDR3 is 15 amino acids long. Losses at the gene ends were 5 bases for V and 0 bases for J; bases not matched to a gene: 6. CDR1 SGHVS and CDR2 FQNEAQ come from the germline V gene. CDR3 DNA: TGTGCCAGCAGCGCCACTAGCGGCAGCTCCTACGAGCAGTACTTC. It yields the protein CASSATSGSSYEQYF.

The rearrangement links TRBV5-1 to TRBJ2-1; a possible D gene is TRBD1 (5 bases). V lost 0 bases and J 3 bases, leaving 10 bases between the germline ends. The CDR3 is 15 amino acids. Per germline, CDR1 SGHRS and CDR2 YFSETQ. The CDR3 nucleotides are TGCGCCAGCAGCTTGGAGACAGCGATCTACAATGAGCAGTTCTTC. This encodes CASSLETAIYNEQFF.

At least ten counts were recorded for this clonotype. The chain carries TRBV28 and TRBJ2-1, with D perhaps TRBD1 or TRBD2 (6 bases each). The ends were cut back, 6 bases at V and 12 bases at J, with 30 bases in the middle. From germline, CDR1 is MDHEN and CDR2 SYDVKM. This CDR3 spans 17 amino acids. The CDR3 region is CASRPLGGQAGGRRQFF. CDR3 DNA sequence: TGTGCCAGCAGGCCCCTCGGGGGCCAGGCTGGGGGCAGGCGGCAGTTCTTC. Using reference TRBV28 and TRBJ2-1 for the parts outside the CDR3, the full variable domain is DVKVTQSSRYLVKRTGEKVFLECVQDMDHENMFWYRQDPGLGLRLIYFSYDVKMKEKGDIPEGYSVSREKKERFSLILESASTNQTSMYLCASRPLGGQAGGRRQFFGPGTRLTVL.

This clonotype was seen more than once but under ten times. This chain joins TRBV3-1 and TRBJ1-2; D gene uncertain. Germline CDR1 LGHDT, CDR2 YNNKEL (reference sequence). V shed 0 bases and J shed 5 bases, with 22 bases lying between them. The CDR3 spans 18 residues. CDR3 DNA sequence: TGTGCCAGCAGCCAAGATCCCCAGCGCGGGAGTGGGAGGTATGGCTACACCTTC. This codes for CASSQDPQRGSGRYGYTF.